A selection of T cell receptor beta chains follows, all from one sample in a study of blood T cell repertoires in COVID-19. Clones were read by immunoSEQ multiplex PCR, and TCRdb kept only the in-frame ones, dropping some. The table includes some 140,000 clones, more than 60% detected once. Sequenced input: peripheral blood. The origin of the receptors is a man older than 75 with acute or convalescent COVID-19. The CDR3 runs from the conserved cysteine through the conserved F or W. D genes are given only for firm matches. Size tells how often a clone was seen (once, few, many) or the class of an expanded clone, and some rows leave it out.

V	D	J	size	CDR3	DNA
TRBV24-1	TRBD1	TRBJ1-2	-	CATSEQGANYGYTF	TGTGCCACCAGTGAACAGGGGGCTAACTATGGCTACACCTTC
TRBV5-8	-	TRBJ2-7	-	CASSLVGSYEQYF	TGTGCCAGCAGCTTGGTTGGCAGCTACGAGCAGTACTTC
TRBV15	TRBD2	TRBJ2-7	-	CATSRDSGGGPSSYEQYF	TGTGCCACCAGCAGAGATTCCGGGGGGGGTCCTTCCTCCTACGAGCAGTACTTC
TRBV7-8	-	TRBJ1-2	few	CASSLKGVGYGYTF	TGTGCCAGCAGCTTAAAAGGGGTTGGCTATGGCTACACCTTC
TRBV14	TRBD1	TRBJ2-3	-	CASSQDRGTGVPDTQYF	TGTGCCAGCAGCCAAGACAGGGGGACAGGGGTGCCAGATACGCAGTATTTT
TRBV7-8	TRBD1	TRBJ1-1	few	CASSSSPGQGGAEAFF	TGTGCCAGCAGCTCCTCCCCGGGACAGGGGGGAGCTGAAGCTTTCTTT
TRBV29-1	-	TRBJ1-2	-	CSVEDLAGYGYTF	TGCAGCGTTGAAGATCTGGCAGGTTATGGCTACACCTTC
TRBV2	-	TRBJ1-5	-	CASSEERDQPQHF	TGTGCCAGCAGTGAAGAGCGGGATCAGCCCCAGCATTTT
TRBV4-2	TRBD1	TRBJ1-6	-	CASSPNDRGDSPLHF	TGTGCCAGCAGCCCAAACGACAGGGGAGATTCACCCCTCCACTTT
TRBV13	-	TRBJ2-1	-	CASSLRDRIEQFF	TGTGCCAGCAGCTTACGCGACAGGATTGAGCAGTTCTTC
TRBV7-9	-	TRBJ2-7	-	CASSLTPSYEQYF	TGTGCCAGCAGCTTGACACCCTCCTACGAGCAGTACTTC
TRBV7-2	-	TRBJ1-1	-	CASSLSGGAFF	TGTGCCAGCAGCTTAAGCGGTGGGGCTTTCTTT
TRBV28	TRBD1	TRBJ2-7	-	CASRGQRWQYF	TGTGCCAGCAGGGGACAGCGCTGGCAGTACTTC
TRBV27	TRBD1	TRBJ1-1	-	CASSLNLGQGSSEAFF	TGTGCCAGCAGTCTCAACCTCGGACAGGGTTCTTCTGAAGCTTTCTTT
TRBV7-2	TRBD1	TRBJ1-2	-	CASRTAGGYGYTF	TGTGCCAGCCGTACGGCAGGGGGCTATGGCTACACCTTC
TRBV3-1/TRBV3-2	-	TRBJ2-1	-	CASSSPGNEQFF	TGTGCCAGCAGCTCCCCCGGGAATGAGCAGTTCTTC
TRBV4-3	-	TRBJ2-1	-	CASSRNGGSYNEQFF	TGCGCCAGCAGCCGCAACGGGGGTAGCTACAATGAGCAGTTCTTC
TRBV27	TRBD1	TRBJ2-4	-	CASSLSLPRDRGLKAKNIQYF	TGTGCCAGCAGTTTATCTCTGCCCCGGGACAGGGGACTGAAAGCCAAAAACATTCAGTACTTC
TRBV19	-	TRBJ1-2	-	CASSPDINGYTF	TGTGCCAGTAGTCCCGACATAAATGGCTACACCTTC
TRBV7-9	-	TRBJ1-4	-	CASSLDAEKLFF	TGTGCCAGCAGCTTAGACGCGGAAAAACTGTTTTTT
TRBV9	-	TRBJ1-2	-	CASSDRGGLNYGYTF	TGTGCCAGCAGCGACCGAGGAGGCCTTAACTATGGCTACACCTTC
TRBV11-2	TRBD1	TRBJ2-5	few	CASTSKGRGLAYQETQYF	TGTGCCAGCACCTCGAAAGGCAGGGGGCTAGCCTACCAAGAGACCCAGTACTTC
TRBV29-1	TRBD2	TRBJ2-2	-	CSPPGTTNTGELFF	TGCAGCCCCCCCGGGACTACGAACACCGGGGAGCTGTTTTTT
TRBV6-4	TRBD1	TRBJ2-6	-	CASSASDRLSGANVLTF	TGTGCCAGCAGTGCCTCGGACAGGCTATCTGGGGCCAACGTCCTGACTTTC
TRBV7-9	TRBD1	TRBJ1-3	-	CASSFRDRGLAGNTIYF	TGTGCCAGCAGCTTCCGGGACAGGGGGCTCGCTGGAAACACCATATATTTT
TRBV6-2/TRBV6-3	TRBD1	TRBJ2-5	-	CASSYSSLRGPSLQETQYF	TGTGCCAGCAGTTACTCGTCCCTCAGGGGGCCCAGCCTTCAAGAGACCCAGTACTTC
TRBV9	-	TRBJ1-1	-	CASSVAAGRVGTEAFF	TGTGCCAGCAGCGTAGCCGCAGGGCGTGTTGGTACTGAAGCTTTCTTT
TRBV27	-	TRBJ2-6	once	CASSLFQVVSGANVLTF	TGTGCCAGCAGTTTATTCCAGGTGGTCTCTGGGGCCAACGTCCTGACTTTC
TRBV6-2/TRBV6-3	-	TRBJ2-3	-	CASSYGSGGRNTQYF	TGTGCCAGCAGTTACGGTTCGGGGGGCCGGAATACGCAGTATTTT
TRBV11-1	-	TRBJ2-5	-	CASSPGQNQETQYF	TGTGCCAGCAGCCCAGGACAAAACCAAGAGACCCAGTACTTC
TRBV29-1	-	TRBJ2-1	-	CSVEARDTYNEQFF	TGCAGCGTTGAAGCCCGGGACACATACAATGAGCAGTTCTTC
TRBV4-2	TRBD1	TRBJ2-7	-	CASSQDRQGGPYEQYF	TGTGCCAGCAGCCAAGATCGACAGGGGGGACCCTACGAGCAGTACTTC
TRBV2	-	TRBJ2-5	-	CASIKTGVQETQYF	TGTGCCAGCATCAAGACAGGCGTACAAGAGACCCAGTACTTC
TRBV30	-	TRBJ1-6	-	CAWSVDRSSYNSPLHF	TGTGCCTGGAGTGTCGACAGGAGCTCCTATAATTCACCCCTCCACTTT
TRBV5-4	TRBD1	TRBJ2-2	few	CASRWDRSTGELFF	TGTGCCAGCAGGTGGGACAGAAGTACCGGGGAGCTGTTTTTT
TRBV5-1	-	TRBJ1-3	-	CASSRESSGNTIYF	TGCGCCAGCAGCCGGGAGAGCTCTGGAAACACCATATATTTT
TRBV15	-	TRBJ1-2	-	CATSRARSLDSEYGYTF	TGTGCCACCAGCAGAGCTAGAAGCCTGGACAGCGAGTATGGCTACACCTTC
TRBV5-4	-	TRBJ2-5	-	CASSFSGSKETQYF	TGTGCCAGCAGCTTCTCGGGTAGCAAAGAGACCCAGTACTTC
TRBV29-1	-	TRBJ1-1	-	CSVEYRVNTEAFF	TGCAGCGTTGAATATCGAGTGAACACTGAAGCTTTCTTT
TRBV2	-	TRBJ2-2	-	CASRRTEVYTGELFF	TGTGCCAGCAGACGGACAGAGGTGTATACCGGGGAGCTGTTTTTT
TRBV3-1/TRBV3-2	-	TRBJ1-2	-	CASSQSLGGKNGYTF	TGTGCCAGCAGCCAGTCCTTGGGGGGTAAAAACGGCTACACCTTC
TRBV5-1	TRBD1	TRBJ2-5	-	CASSLYDRGLGETQYF	TGCGCCAGCAGCTTGTATGACAGGGGGCTGGGAGAGACCCAGTACTTC
TRBV19	TRBD1	TRBJ1-5	-	CASRNRGSSNQPQHF	TGTGCCAGTAGGAACAGGGGTAGTAGCAATCAGCCCCAGCATTTT
TRBV3-1/TRBV3-2	-	TRBJ2-5	few	CASSQDSFKETQYF	TGTGCCAGCAGCCAAGACTCCTTTAAAGAGACCCAGTACTTC
TRBV7-2	TRBD2	TRBJ2-5	-	CASSLRGGEWETQYF	TGTGCCAGCAGCTTACGGGGAGGGGAGTGGGAGACCCAGTACTTC
TRBV29-1	TRBD1	TRBJ1-5	-	CSVGTGGAGNQPQHF	TGCAGCGTCGGGACAGGGGGCGCGGGCAATCAGCCCCAGCATTTT
TRBV29-1	-	TRBJ1-2	-	CSVEEGNYGYTF	TGCAGCGTTGAGGAGGGGAACTATGGCTACACCTTC
TRBV2	TRBD1	TRBJ2-5	-	CASSLQDRGQGETQYF	TGTGCCAGCAGTCTCCAGGACAGGGGGCAGGGGGAGACCCAGTACTTC
TRBV27	-	TRBJ2-6	-	CASSRSGGRGANVLTF	TGTGCCAGCAGTCGGTCAGGCGGGCGAGGGGCCAACGTCCTGACTTTC
TRBV7-7	-	TRBJ1-5	-	CATKLGPYSNQPQHF	TGTGCCACAAAACTAGGGCCGTATAGCAATCAGCCCCAGCATTTT
TRBV9	-	TRBJ1-1	-	CASSVEQGDTEAFF	TGTGCCAGCAGCGTAGAACAGGGTGACACTGAAGCTTTCTTT
TRBV4-3	TRBD1	TRBJ1-4	-	CASSQEGTGAEKLFF	TGCGCCAGCAGCCAAGAGGGGACAGGGGCAGAAAAACTGTTTTTT